These 8 T cell receptor beta chains were sequenced from one sample in a study of T cells in Graves' hyperthyroidism and ophthalmopathy. Amplified regions were TCR beta CDR3 sequences from RNA transcripts. When the TCR CDR3 underwent first-round RT-PCR, the HTBI primer set was used. TCRdb ran MiXCR on the multiplex PCR reads and lists one entry per CDR3 protein. The sample gives roughly 300,000 distinct CDR3 sequences, 25% of which show up once; approximately 25% is in the top ten. Sequencing was done on a sample of blood. These receptors originate from a man aged 35 to 55 with Graves' hyperthyroidism that later progressed to Graves' ophthalmopathy.

This clonotype was picked up many times. The CDR3 protein is CSASRGSFGQETQYF. DNA for the CDR3: TGCAGTGCCTCCCGGGGGTCGTTTGGCCAAGAGACCCAGTACTTC. The gene calls are TRBV20-1 and TRBJ2-5; possibly TRBD2 for D (6 bases). The CDR3 totals 15 residues. Trimming cost V 6 bases and J 1 base, with 18 bases left between them. The V gene's germline CDR1 is DFQATT and CDR2 SNEGSKA (reference sequence).

The J gene is TRBJ2-5, the V gene TRBV28; possible D gene TRBD2, 6 bases. CDR3 length equals 14 residues. Germline V gene data show CDR1 as MDHEN and CDR2 as SYDVKM. Trimming cost V 5 bases and J 2 bases, with 12 bases left between them. CDR3: CASSTGTEQETQYF. CDR3 DNA sequence: TGTGCCAGCAGTACCGGGACTGAACAAGAGACCCAGTACTTC.

The chain carries TRBV6-5 and TRBJ2-4; 8 bases line up with TRBD1. V lost 3 bases to trimming and J lost 8 bases; unmatched junction nucleotides: 9. This CDR3 spans 15 amino acids. CDR1 is MNHEY, CDR2 SVGAGI, per germline. CDR3 region: CASSYDGQGLDIQYF. CDR3 in DNA: TGTGCCAGCAGTTATGATGGACAGGGCCTAGACATTCAGTACTTC.

This clonotype was picked up many times. This chain links TRBV6-1 with TRBJ1-3; D call uncertain. Germline V CDR1 and CDR2: MNHNS, SASEGT. Between the trimmed V and J ends, which lost 5 bases and 4 bases, there was a span of 12 bases. The CDR3 runs 14 residues. Written as DNA, the CDR3 is TGTGCCAGCAGTCGGGCCTCGTCGGGAAACACCATATATTTT. Translated, it gives CASSRASSGNTIYF.

This clonotype was found many times. The chain recombines TRBV7-2 with TRBJ1-1; 7 bases are shared with TRBD1. This CDR3 comprises 16 residues. Losses at the gene ends were 6 bases for V and 1 base for J; bases not matched to a gene: 11. The germline V gene encodes CDR1 SGHTA and CDR2 FQGNSA. CDR3 amino acids: CASRMHRGNTNTEAFF. The CDR3 DNA sequence: TGTGCCAGCAGGATGCACAGGGGCAATACGAACACTGAAGCTTTCTTT.

J is TRBJ2-5 and V is TRBV12-3 or TRBV12-4; either TRBD1 or TRBD2 may supply D (6 bases each). V was cut by 4 bases and J by 5 bases, with 14 bases left in between. The CDR3 extends over 14 amino acids. In DNA, the CDR3 is TGTGCCAGCAGTTCGGAGGGGGTCGGGGAGACCCAGTACTTC. It codes for CASSSEGVGETQYF.

The table lists this clonotype with many counts. The chain joins TRBV20-1 to TRBJ2-7; D perhaps matches TRBD2 (6 bases). CDR3 size: 13 residues. Germline V gene data show CDR1 as DFQATT and CDR2 as SNEGSKA (reference sequence). The V gene lost 5 bases and the J gene lost 0 bases, with 11 bases spanning the gap. The CDR3 is CSAHSGTSYEQYF. In DNA, the CDR3 is TGCAGTGCTCATAGCGGAACCTCCTACGAGCAGTACTTC.

The table lists this clonotype with many counts. The chain recombines TRBV6-5 with TRBJ2-5; D assignment may be TRBD1 or TRBD2 (5 bases each). The CDR3 runs 15 residues. Germline assignment: CDR1 MNHEY and CDR2 SVGAGI. Trimming stripped 2 bases from V and 1 base from J, with 11 bases between. The CDR3 loop is CASSYGSGTQETQYF. Written as DNA, the CDR3 is TGTGCCAGCAGTTACGGATCCGGGACCCAAGAGACCCAGTACTTC.